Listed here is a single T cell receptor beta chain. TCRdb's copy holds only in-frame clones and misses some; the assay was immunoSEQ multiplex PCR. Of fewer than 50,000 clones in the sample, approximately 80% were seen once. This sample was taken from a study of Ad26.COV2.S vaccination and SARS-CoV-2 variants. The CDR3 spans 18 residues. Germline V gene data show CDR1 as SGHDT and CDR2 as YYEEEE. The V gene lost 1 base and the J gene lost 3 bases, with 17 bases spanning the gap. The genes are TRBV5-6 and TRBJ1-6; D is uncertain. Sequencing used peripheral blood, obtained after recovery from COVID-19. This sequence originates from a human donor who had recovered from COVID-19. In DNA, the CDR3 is TGTGCCAGCAGCTTGTGGATATTTGGGGAAGGCTATAATTCACCCCTCCACTTT. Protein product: CASSLWIFGEGYNSPLHF.